The 14 T cell receptor beta chains listed next were all sequenced from one sample in a study of human T cells and chemical hapten exposure. The time point is: healthy volunteer bleed at 6 weeks. Extraction yielded total RNA from whole blood (unfractionated). One entry per CDR3 protein, called by TCRdb with MiXCR from the RACE reads. Of approximately 59,000 distinct CDR3 sequences listed, approximately 6.5% are singletons. Material: whole blood. Receptor source: a female donor in good health. Some clones in this sample may be carry-over from other donors' samples.

At least ten counts were recorded for this clonotype. This chain connects TRBV4-3 to TRBJ2-3; no reliable D call. Germline assignment: CDR1 LGHNA and CDR2 YSLEER. Deletions cut 4 bases from V and 2 bases from J, with 13 bases between. The CDR3 covers 15 residues. The CDR3 loop is CASSPRQLYTDTQYF. CDR3 DNA: TGCGCCAGCAGCCCGCGGCAACTCTACACAGATACGCAGTATTTT.

The V and J genes are TRBV5-1 and TRBJ2-7; D possibly uses TRBD1 or TRBD2 (5 bases each). The germline V gene encodes CDR1 SGHRS and CDR2 YFSETQ. Trimming removed 0 bases at V and 5 bases at J, with 24 bases between. This CDR3 has 18 amino acids. CDR3 in amino acids: CASSLVPHVLGARDEQYF. The CDR3 bases are TGCGCCAGCAGCTTGGTTCCTCATGTTCTCGGGGCCCGGGACGAGCAGTACTTC.

Only a few counts were recorded for this clonotype. The chain joins TRBV9 to TRBJ2-1; 7 bases are a match to TRBD2. Trimming took 0 bases from V and 13 from J; bases not matched to a gene: 10. Germline CDR1 and CDR2: SGDLS and YYNGEE. The CDR3 is made up of 14 amino acids. The DNA for the CDR3 is TGTGCCAGCAGCGTAGATCCGGGAGGCCTCCGCCAGTTCTTC. The encoded protein is CASSVDPGGLRQFF. The variable domain in full, completed from reference TRBV9 and TRBJ2-1, reads DSGVTQTPKHLITATGQRVTLRCSPRSGDLSVYWYQQSLDQGLQFLIQYYNGEERAKGNILERFSAQQFPDLHSELNLSSLELGDSALYFCASSVDPGGLRQFFGPGTRLTVL.

This clonotype was found a few times. The chain employs TRBV20-1 and TRBJ2-7, with D perhaps assigned TRBD1 or TRBD2 (5 bases each). Between the trimmed V and J ends, which lost 4 bases and 3 bases, there was a span of 16 bases. From germline, CDR1 is DFQATT and CDR2 SNEGSKA (reference sequence). The CDR3 has 14 residues. The CDR3 nucleotides are TGCAGTGCTAAAGATTGGGGAGACAGCTACGAGCAGTACTTC. Its translation is CSAKDWGDSYEQYF.

The CDR3 protein is CSARDGRQGKGNEQFF. The CDR3 DNA sequence: TGCAGTGCTAGAGATGGGCGACAGGGGAAGGGAAATGAGCAGTTCTTC. The chain carries TRBV20-1 and TRBJ2-1; 8 bases match TRBD1. The V and J ends lost 0 bases and 7 bases, in that order; junction bases with no gene match: 11. The CDR3 is 16 residues long. CDR1 is DFQATT, CDR2 SNEGSKA, per germline (reference sequence).

This clonotype has at least ten counts. This chain's CDR3 is CASSPRGAKNIQYF. The CDR3 DNA reads as TGTGCCAGCAGCCCTAGAGGAGCCAAAAACATTCAGTACTTC. This rearrangement joins TRBV6-2 or TRBV6-3 to TRBJ2-4; the D is unclear. V was clipped by 6 bases and J by 0 bases, with 9 bases between them. The CDR3 contains 14 residues. Per germline, CDR1 MNHEY and CDR2 SVGEGT.

This clonotype rates as medium-sized. The chain has TRBV4-3 and TRBJ2-3, with 10 bases matching TRBD2. This CDR3 region has 17 residues. V shed 1 base and J 2 bases; nucleotides not matched to a gene: 6. Per germline, CDR1 LGHNA and CDR2 YSLEER. CDR3 amino acids: CASSQAQLAGITDTQYF. The DNA of the CDR3 is TGCGCCAGCAGCCAAGCGCAACTAGCGGGGATCACAGATACGCAGTATTTT.

This clonotype has ten or more counts. Here the CDR3 reads CSVRIGTYNSPLHF. The CDR3 DNA reads as TGCAGCGTTCGAATTGGGACGTATAATTCACCCCTCCACTTT. This sequence joins TRBV29-1 and TRBJ1-6; possibly TRBD1 for D (5 bases). Trimming pared 5 bases from V and 4 bases from J, leaving 12 bases between. CDR3 size: 14 residues. Germline V lookup: CDR1 SQVTM, CDR2 ANQGSEA.

Ten or more counts support this clonotype. The chain carries TRBV5-1 and TRBJ1-1, with no clear D. This CDR3 comprises 11 residues. V was cut by 6 bases and J by 12 bases, with 15 bases left in between. The germline CDR1 and CDR2 sequences are SGHRS and YFSETQ. The chain's CDR3 is CASTGPPGTFF. CDR3 sequence (DNA): TGCGCCAGCACTGGACCCCCGGGGACTTTCTTT.

This clonotype was picked up many times. The chain recombines TRBV5-1 with TRBJ2-1; 7 nucleotides line up with TRBD2. Germline-derived CDR1 and CDR2 are SGHRS and YFSETQ. The J segment lost 4 bases and the V segment lost 4 bases, leaving 8 bases of the junction unmatched. CDR3 length equals 15 residues. CDR3 coding DNA: TGCGCCAGCAGCCAGAGCGGGGTGGGGTACAATGAGCAGTTCTTC. Protein sequence: CASSQSGVGYNEQFF.

This clonotype has a handful of counts. This CDR3 is CASSIDSTNTQYF. CDR3 DNA sequence: TGTGCCAGTAGTATAGATTCTACAAATACGCAGTATTTT. The chain couples TRBV19 to TRBJ2-3; D is unresolved. Per germline, CDR1 LNHDA and CDR2 SQIVND (reference sequence). The CDR3 is 13 residues long. With 0 bases removed from V and 7 bases from J, the gap between germline ends came to 8 bases.

In this sample, this clonotype turned up many times. The gene calls are TRBV20-1 and TRBJ2-3, with a weak D call TRBD1 (5 bases). The CDR3 consists of 15 residues. CDR1 is DFQATT and CDR2 is SNEGSKA in the germline V gene (reference sequence). Trimming took off 4 bases at V and 2 bases at J, with 16 bases between the two ends. CDR3 in DNA: TGCAGTGCTACCCAGGGCCCCAGCTTCACAGATACGCAGTATTTT. Residues: CSATQGPSFTDTQYF.

This clonotype was seen a handful of times. The rearrangement uses TRBV20-1 and TRBJ2-7; TRBD1 matches 7 bases. V shed 3 bases and J 5 bases; nucleotides not matched to a gene: 16. Germline V gives CDR1 DFQATT, CDR2 SNEGSKA (reference sequence). The CDR3 sequence is 16 residues long. The CDR3 DNA reads as TGCAGTGCTAGGGTCCTCCTGACAGGGTTGGGGGACGAGCAGTACTTC. Protein sequence: CSARVLLTGLGDEQYF.

The chain carries TRBV9 and TRBJ2-3, with 8 bases matching TRBD2. CDR3 length: 15 amino acids. Trimming cost V 0 bases and J 4 bases; bases outside gene matches: 4. Germline-derived CDR1 and CDR2 are SGDLS and YYNGEE. In DNA form, the CDR3 reads TGTGCCAGCAGCGTAGACGGGGGGGCGGCAGATACGCAGTATTTT. Amino acid sequence: CASSVDGGAADTQYF.